The 16 T cell receptor beta chains below come from one sample, sequenced in a study of blood T cell repertoires in COVID-19. Method: immunoSEQ multiplex PCR; TCRdb's copy keeps in-frame clones and lacks some. The data contain over 200,000 clones, 80% to 90% of them seen just once; the ten biggest clones take up 15% to 20%. The specimen sequenced was peripheral blood. The origin of the receptors is a woman older than 75 with active or convalescent COVID-19.

In DNA, the CDR3 is TGTGCCACCCAACCGGAGGAGTACTATGGCTACACCTTC. Its translation: CATQPEEYYGYTF. The rearrangement uses TRBV7-8 and TRBJ1-2; no definite D call. CDR3 size: 13 residues. Trimming left V 10 bases short and J 3 bases short, with 15 bases between. Germline-derived CDR1 and CDR2 are SGHVS and FQNEAQ.

The sample holds one count of this clone. This sequence joins TRBV7-9 and TRBJ1-2, with TRBD1 matching 8 bases. This CDR3 spans 15 amino acids. Trimming took 2 bases from V and 4 from J; bases not matched to a gene: 6. CDR1 SEHNR and CDR2 FQNEAQ come from the germline V gene (reference sequence). CDR3 DNA sequence: TGTGCCAGCAGCTTAAGTACGGACAGGGCCTATGGCTACACCTTC. This codes for CASSLSTDRAYGYTF.

The V and J genes are TRBV7-2 and TRBJ2-2; D may be TRBD1 (6 bases). V was clipped by 3 bases and J by 5 bases, with 13 bases between them. This CDR3 is 15 amino acids long. The germline gives CDR1 SGHTA, CDR2 FQGNSA. The CDR3 DNA sequence: TGTGCCAGCAGCTTTATTAGGGGGTGGACCGGGGAGCTGTTTTTT. It yields the protein CASSFIRGWTGELFF.

V is TRBV5-1 and J is TRBJ2-3; possibly TRBD1 for D (5 bases). With 2 bases removed from V and 1 base from J, the gap between germline ends came to 11 bases. The germline V gene has CDR1 SGHRS and CDR2 YFSETQ. CDR3 length: 15 amino acids. The CDR3 reads CASSLIQERTDTQYF. CDR3 bases: TGCGCCAGCAGCTTAATACAGGAACGCACAGATACGCAGTATTTT.

The genes are TRBV6-2 or TRBV6-3 and TRBJ1-6; D is perhaps TRBD1 (6 bases). Trimming removed 2 bases from V and 0 bases from J, with 17 bases in between. CDR1 and CDR2 (germline): MNHEY, SVGEGT. This CDR3 is 19 amino acids long. CDR3 bases: TGTGCCAGCAGTTACCAACGCGACAGGCTGAGCTCCTATAATTCACCCCTCCACTTT. Protein: CASSYQRDRLSSYNSPLHF.

Only one count was recorded for this clone. The gene calls are TRBV5-1 and TRBJ2-5, with 7 bases aligning to TRBD2. J was trimmed by 1 base and V by 4 bases; bases with no gene match: 7. The CDR3 totals 15 residues. Looked up from germline, CDR1 is SGHRS and CDR2 is YFSETQ. The CDR3 loop reads CASSLVGGTQETQYF. The CDR3 DNA reads as TGCGCCAGCAGCCTGGTGGGGGGGACCCAAGAGACCCAGTACTTC.

The rearrangement joins TRBV11-2 to TRBJ1-3; 7 bases agree with TRBD1. From germline, CDR1 is SGHAT and CDR2 FQNNGV. This CDR3 region has 12 residues. Trimming cost V 5 bases and J 7 bases; bases outside gene matches: 2. CDR3 nucleotide sequence: TGTGCCAGCAGCCCGACAGGGAACACCATATATTTT. Protein: CASSPTGNTIYF.

CDR3 coding DNA: TGTGCCAGCAGCGATAGCGGGAGGGCCAGGTACGAGCAGTACTTC. Its translation is CASSDSGRARYEQYF. The genes are TRBV6-2 or TRBV6-3 and TRBJ2-7; TRBD2 aligns across 11 bases. This CDR3 is 15 amino acids long. V lost 6 bases and J lost 4; bases outside the gene matches: 8. The germline gives CDR1 MNHEY, CDR2 SVGEGT.

This clone is a singleton in its sample. The chain is built from TRBV7-2 and TRBJ1-1; perhaps TRBD1 as D (6 bases). V was cut by 3 bases and J by 1 base, with 12 bases left in between. Germline lookup yields CDR1 SGHTA and CDR2 FQGNSA. The CDR3 contains 15 residues. The CDR3 DNA follows: TGTGCCAGCAGCTTTACAGGGTTTGGGAACACTGAAGCTTTCTTT. Amino acid sequence: CASSFTGFGNTEAFF.

This clone appeared many times. The rearrangement links TRBV7-8 to TRBJ2-7; possibly TRBD1 for D (6 bases). This CDR3 has 13 amino acids. V gave up 5 bases and J gave up 5 bases, with 13 bases separating them. CDR1 and CDR2 from the germline V gene are SGHVS and FQNEAQ. The CDR3 nucleotides read TGTGCCAGCAGCGTATCACAGGGCCACGAGCAGTACTTC. As protein: CASSVSQGHEQYF. Full variable domain (missing parts from reference TRBV7-8 and TRBJ2-7): GAGVSQSPRYKVAKRGQDVALRCDPISGHVSLFWYQQALGQGPEFLTYFQNEAQLDKSGLPSDRFFAERPEGSVSTLKIQRTQQEDSAVYLCASSVSQGHEQYFGPGTRLTVT.

The V call is TRBV7-2, the J call TRBJ2-5; 9 nucleotides line up with TRBD2. CDR1 and CDR2 (germline): SGHTA, FQGNSA. This CDR3 spans 15 amino acids. V gave up 1 base and J gave up 7 bases; unmatched junction bases: 7. The CDR3 protein is CASSLDGLARRTQYF. DNA of the CDR3: TGTGCCAGCAGCTTAGACGGACTAGCGAGGCGGACCCAGTACTTC.

The V and J genes are TRBV4-3 and TRBJ1-4, with a possible D match to TRBD1 (5 bases). The CDR3 contains 15 residues. V was shortened by 2 bases and J by 7 bases, with 14 bases between the two germline ends. Germline CDR1 and CDR2: LGHNA and YSLEER. CDR3 loop: CASSQKRGSAEKLFF. In DNA, the CDR3 is TGCGCCAGCAGCCAAAAGCGGGGGAGTGCTGAAAAACTGTTTTTT.

The chain carries TRBV28 and TRBJ2-7; D is unresolved. Looked up from germline, CDR1 is MDHEN and CDR2 is SYDVKM. Trimming shortened V by 3 bases and J by 1 base, and 7 bases separated the two germline ends. CDR3 length: 13 amino acids. CDR3 residues: CASSFDKSYEQYF. CDR3 nucleotide sequence: TGTGCCAGCAGTTTTGACAAGTCCTACGAGCAGTACTTC.

This clone was counted once. This rearrangement joins TRBV7-2 to TRBJ1-3; D remains ambiguous. The V end lost 5 bases, the J end lost 4 bases, and 6 bases lay between the germline ends. Germline CDR1 is SGHTA and CDR2 is FQGNSA. The CDR3 length is 12 residues. In DNA form, the CDR3 reads TGTGCCAGCAGCCCCGGGGGAAACACCATATATTTT. It codes for CASSPGGNTIYF.

The V call is TRBV3-1 (or the pseudogene TRBV3-2), the J call TRBJ2-6, with D unresolved. The CDR3 has 16 residues. The germline V gene encodes CDR1 LGHDT and CDR2 YNNKEL (reference sequence). V lost 0 bases and J lost 0, with 6 bases in between. CDR3 loop: CASSQDRVSGANVLTF. The CDR3 region has the DNA TGTGCCAGCAGCCAAGATCGGGTCTCTGGGGCCAACGTCCTGACTTTC.

This clone was counted only a few times. CDR3 amino acids: CATSRDRLADEAFF. The CDR3 DNA follows: TGTGCCACCAGCAGAGATAGACTGGCAGATGAAGCTTTCTTT. The chain couples TRBV15 to TRBJ1-1; no clear D. Germline CDR1 reads LNHNV; CDR2 reads YYDKDF (reference sequence). CDR3 size: 14 residues. Trimming shortened V by 0 bases and J by 7 bases, and 12 bases separated the two germline ends.